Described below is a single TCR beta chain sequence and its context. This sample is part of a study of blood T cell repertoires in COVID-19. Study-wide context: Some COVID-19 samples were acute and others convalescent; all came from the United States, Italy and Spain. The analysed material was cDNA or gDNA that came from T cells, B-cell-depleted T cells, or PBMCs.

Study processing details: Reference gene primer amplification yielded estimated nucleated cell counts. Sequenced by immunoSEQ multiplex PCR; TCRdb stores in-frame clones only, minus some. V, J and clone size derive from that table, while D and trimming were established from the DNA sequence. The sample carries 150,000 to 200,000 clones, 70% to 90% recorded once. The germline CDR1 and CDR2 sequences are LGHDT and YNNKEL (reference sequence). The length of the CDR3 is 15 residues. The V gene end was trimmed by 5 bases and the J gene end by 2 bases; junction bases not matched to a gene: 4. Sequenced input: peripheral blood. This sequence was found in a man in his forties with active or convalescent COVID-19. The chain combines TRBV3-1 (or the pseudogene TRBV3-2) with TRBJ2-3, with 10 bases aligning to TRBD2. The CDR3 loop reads CASSYSGGYTDTQYF. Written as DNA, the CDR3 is TGTGCCAGCAGCTATAGCGGGGGGTACACAGATACGCAGTATTTT.